Following are 24 T cell receptor beta chains from one sample sequenced in a study of T-cell memory formation after mild COVID-19. From the 5' RACE reads, TCRdb called clonotypes with MiXCR, one entry per CDR3 protein. The sample has roughly 400,000 distinct CDR3 sequences, under 20% seen once. The sequencing input was PBMCs or a T cell subset sorted from them (not recorded which). These receptors came from a man between 18 and 29 years old who had mild COVID-19 (a few samples of this study predate the infection). Cell type and time point are not known.

This clonotype was seen a handful of times. The chain recombines TRBV5-1 with TRBJ2-7; D is ambiguous. This CDR3 contains 16 residues. Per the germline V gene, CDR1 is SGHRS and CDR2 is YFSETQ. Trimming took 3 bases from V and 0 from J, leaving 16 bases between them. The DNA of the CDR3 is TGCGCCAGCAGCTCCGCAGCAGAGGCGATCTCCTACGAGCAGTACTTC. Its translation: CASSSAAEAISYEQYF.

The V gene is TRBV5-4, the J gene TRBJ2-1, with 7 bases fitting TRBD2. The CDR3 covers 15 residues. CDR1 and CDR2 (germline): SGHNT, YYREEE (reference sequence). With 4 bases clipped from V and 1 base from J, the junction kept 5 bases outside the gene matches. The CDR3 is CASSRGEPSYNEQFF. DNA for the CDR3: TGTGCCAGCAGCCGGGGGGAACCGTCCTACAATGAGCAGTTCTTC.

This clonotype has a handful of counts. The V gene is TRBV4-3, the J gene TRBJ2-3; D gene ambiguous. CDR1 and CDR2 from the germline V gene are LGHNA and YSLEER. The CDR3 consists of 15 residues. V lost 0 bases and J lost 2, with 9 bases in between. The CDR3 loop reads CASSQDVMNTDTQYF. The CDR3 DNA reads TGCGCCAGCAGCCAAGACGTTATGAACACAGATACGCAGTATTTT.

This clonotype was seen only a few times. The CDR3 sequence is CASSLGEWIYGYTF. Here the CDR3 DNA reads TGTGCCAGCAGCTTAGGGGAGTGGATCTATGGCTACACCTTC. The chain has TRBV7-9 and TRBJ1-2; D ambiguous. The CDR3 consists of 14 residues. V gave up 1 base and J gave up 4 bases, with 10 bases separating them. Looked up from germline, CDR1 is SEHNR and CDR2 is FQNEAQ (reference sequence). The entire variable domain, with the rest obtained from reference TRBV7-9 and TRBJ1-2, is as follows: DTGVSQNPRHKITKRGQNVTFRCDPISEHNRLYWYRQTLGQGPEFLTYFQNEAQLEKSRLLSDRFSAERPKGSFSTLEIQRTEQGDSAMYLCASSLGEWIYGYTFGSGTRLTVV.

This chain connects TRBV5-1 to TRBJ1-5; D is unclear. The CDR3 length is 16 residues. Trimming took 1 base from V and 0 from J, leaving 11 bases between them. Germline V CDR1 and CDR2: SGHRS, YFSETQ. CDR3 nucleotides: TGCGCCAGCAGCTTGTGGGAAGAACATAGCAATCAGCCCCAGCATTTT. Translated: CASSLWEEHSNQPQHF.

This clonotype was found a few times. V is TRBV4-3 and J is TRBJ1-1; D is unresolved. The V end was cut by 1 base, the J end by 5 bases, with 14 bases between. Germline V gives CDR1 LGHNA, CDR2 YSLEER. The CDR3 totals 15 residues. The CDR3 DNA is TGCGCCAGCAGCCAAGGCGCGGAGGCTTGGACTGAAGCTTTCTTT. Amino acid sequence: CASSQGAEAWTEAFF.

This clonotype appeared a few times. The chain links TRBV20-1 to TRBJ2-3, with a possible D match to TRBD1 (5 bases). The CDR3 runs 12 residues. CDR1 is DFQATT and CDR2 is SNEGSKA in the germline V gene (reference sequence). Deletions cut 3 bases from V and 5 bases from J, with 9 bases between. The CDR3: CSASSQGDTQYF. CDR3 DNA: TGCAGTGCTAGCAGCCAGGGAGATACGCAGTATTTT.

This chain uses TRBV28 with TRBJ1-1; D remains unclear. The CDR3 has 15 amino acids. Trimming removed 2 bases at V and 4 bases at J, with 14 bases between. The germline V gene encodes CDR1 MDHEN and CDR2 SYDVKM. The CDR3 bases are TGTGCCAGCAGTTTAAGGGCAAGCAGAGTCACTGAAGCTTTCTTT. This codes for CASSLRASRVTEAFF.

The rearrangement joins TRBV6-5 to TRBJ2-5, with D possibly being TRBD2 (7 bases). Germline assignment: CDR1 MNHEY and CDR2 SVGAGI. The V end was cut by 2 bases, the J end by 0 bases, with 16 bases between. CDR3 size: 17 residues. CDR3 DNA: TGTGCCAGCAGTTACATATGGGGAGGGGGGGACCAAGAGACCCAGTACTTC. Amino acid sequence: CASSYIWGGGDQETQYF.

This clonotype was detected a few times. The chain links TRBV19 to TRBJ2-1, with 10 bases aligning to TRBD2. CDR3 length: 15 amino acids. Trimming cost V 8 bases and J 6 bases; bases outside gene matches: 10. Germline V gene sequence: CDR1 LNHDA, CDR2 SQIVND (reference sequence). DNA for the CDR3: TGTGCCAGTGCGAAAGTAGCGGGGGGAGTCAATGAGCAGTTCTTC. Protein product: CASAKVAGGVNEQFF.

The J gene is TRBJ2-2, the V gene TRBV5-1, with D possibly TRBD2 on 6 matching bases. The germline gives CDR1 SGHRS, CDR2 YFSETQ. The CDR3 runs to 17 residues. Deletions cut 5 bases from V and 4 bases from J, with 21 bases between. The CDR3 region has the DNA TGCGCCAGCAGACCGTCAGTAGGAGGGGCGGGCACCGGGGAGCTGTTTTTT. As protein: CASRPSVGGAGTGELFF.

The V gene is TRBV2, the J gene TRBJ1-5; D remains unclear. CDR1 SNHLY and CDR2 FYNNEI come from the germline V gene. The germline V and J ends were trimmed by 2 bases and 5 bases, with 10 bases remaining between them. This CDR3 has 14 residues. CDR3 DNA: TGTGCCAGCAGTGAACCGCTCTGGGATCAGCCCCAGCATTTT. Translating it yields CASSEPLWDQPQHF.

This clonotype showed up many times. CDR3 protein: CASSYGRAEAFF. CDR3 sequence (DNA): TGTGCCAGCAGTTACGGGAGGGCTGAAGCTTTCTTT. The chain has TRBV6-2 or TRBV6-3 and TRBJ1-1; no reliable D call. Germline-derived CDR1 and CDR2 are MNHEY and SVGEGT. With 2 bases removed from V and 6 bases from J, the gap between germline ends came to 7 bases. The CDR3 consists of 12 residues.

This chain uses TRBV6-6 with TRBJ2-7; D is unresolved. Trimming took off 3 bases at V and 4 bases at J, with 7 bases between the two ends. CDR1 is MNHNY and CDR2 is SVGAGI in the germline V gene (reference sequence). This CDR3 contains 12 residues. The CDR3 bases are TGTGCCAGCAGTTATTACAAATACGAGCAGTACGTC. This sequence encodes CASSYYKYEQYV.

This clonotype showed up just a few times. The chain couples TRBV5-1 to TRBJ1-2, with D possibly being TRBD1 (6 bases). The germline V and J ends were trimmed by 2 bases and 3 bases, with 8 bases remaining between them. The CDR3 totals 13 residues. Per the germline V gene, CDR1 is SGHRS and CDR2 is YFSETQ. The CDR3 DNA reads TGCGCCAGCAGCTTTCGGACAGACTATGGCTACACCTTC. It translates to CASSFRTDYGYTF.

This clonotype appeared a few times. The J gene is TRBJ2-5, the V gene TRBV7-9; tentative D call: TRBD2 (6 bases). V gave up 8 bases and J gave up 5 bases, with 15 bases separating them. The CDR3 has 13 residues. The V gene's germline CDR1 is SEHNR and CDR2 FQNEAQ (reference sequence). CDR3 loop: CASGTGGSETQYF. The CDR3 DNA sequence: TGTGCCAGCGGGACCGGGGGTTCGGAGACCCAGTACTTC.

The chain couples TRBV11-2 to TRBJ2-2; D is possibly TRBD2 (5 bases). This CDR3 spans 14 amino acids. CDR1 SGHAT and CDR2 FQNNGV come from the germline V gene. V was pared by 3 bases and J by 2 bases, with 7 bases between. The CDR3 DNA reads TGTGCCAGCAGCTTCGGGGTAAACACCGGGGAGCTGTTTTTT. Its protein product is CASSFGVNTGELFF.

The V and J genes are TRBV4-2 and TRBJ2-3; 7 bases match TRBD1. CDR1 and CDR2 from the germline V gene are LGHNA and YNFKEQ. Trimming cost V 5 bases and J 6 bases; bases outside gene matches: 5. This CDR3 region has 13 residues. CDR3 sequence reads: CASSIDRDDTQYF. The CDR3 region has the DNA TGTGCCAGCAGCATTGACAGGGACGATACGCAGTATTTT.

This clonotype appeared a few times. V usage is TRBV27 and J usage is TRBJ2-2; 8 nucleotides agree with TRBD2. The CDR3 is made up of 16 amino acids. V lost 2 bases to trimming and J lost 7 bases; unmatched junction nucleotides: 9. Germline V gene lookup returns CDR1 MNHEY and CDR2 SMNVEV (reference sequence). CDR3 nucleotides: TGTGCCAGCAGTTTACACGGGGGGGCCTATCGCGGGGAGCTGTTTTTT. Translating it yields CASSLHGGAYRGELFF.

This clonotype was counted ten times or more. J is TRBJ2-3 and V is TRBV5-1; 7 bases align to TRBD1. V shed 0 bases and J 4 bases; nucleotides not matched to a gene: 5. Germline loops: CDR1 SGHRS, CDR2 YFSETQ. The CDR3 has 15 residues. The CDR3: CASSLGLTGSDTQYF. The CDR3 DNA sequence: TGCGCCAGCAGCTTGGGACTGACAGGGTCAGATACGCAGTATTTT.

The V gene is TRBV14, the J gene TRBJ1-2; tentative D call: TRBD1 (6 bases). The CDR3 is 18 residues long. Trimming removed 5 bases from V and 1 base from J, with 23 bases in between. Germline CDR1 is SGHDN and CDR2 is FVKESK. Written as DNA, the CDR3 is TGTGCCAGCAGCTCCGGGGGCAGGCCCGCAAGTGGTAACTATGGCTACACCTTC. Protein product: CASSSGGRPASGNYGYTF.

The sample holds a few counts of this clonotype. This rearrangement joins TRBV21-1 to TRBJ2-1; the D call in the table, TRBD1, was not verified against the DNA. TRBV21-1 is designated a pseudogene. The CDR3 has 18 residues. The CDR3 region has the DNA TGTGCCAGCAGCAAAGTCGGGGGGTGGGAGAGCTCCTACAATGAGCAGTTCTTC. Its protein product is CASSKVGGWESSYNEQFF.

The table lists this clonotype with a few counts. This chain uses TRBV30 with TRBJ1-2; D is unresolved. This CDR3 has 13 amino acids. In germline, CDR1 is GTSNPN, CDR2 SVGIG (reference sequence). Deletions cut 3 bases from V and 6 bases from J, with 14 bases between. The CDR3 coding sequence is TGTGCCTGGAGCGATGAGATGATTGATGGCTACACCTTC. Protein product: CAWSDEMIDGYTF.

This clonotype was seen a few times. The CDR3: CASSQRVLQPQHF. The CDR3, as DNA: TGTGCCAGCAGCCAACGTGTACTCCAGCCCCAGCATTTT. V is TRBV4-2 and J is TRBJ1-5; D unclear. Germline CDR1 reads LGHNA; CDR2 reads YNFKEQ. The CDR3 is 13 residues long. Trimming removed 2 bases from V and 7 bases from J, with 9 bases in between.